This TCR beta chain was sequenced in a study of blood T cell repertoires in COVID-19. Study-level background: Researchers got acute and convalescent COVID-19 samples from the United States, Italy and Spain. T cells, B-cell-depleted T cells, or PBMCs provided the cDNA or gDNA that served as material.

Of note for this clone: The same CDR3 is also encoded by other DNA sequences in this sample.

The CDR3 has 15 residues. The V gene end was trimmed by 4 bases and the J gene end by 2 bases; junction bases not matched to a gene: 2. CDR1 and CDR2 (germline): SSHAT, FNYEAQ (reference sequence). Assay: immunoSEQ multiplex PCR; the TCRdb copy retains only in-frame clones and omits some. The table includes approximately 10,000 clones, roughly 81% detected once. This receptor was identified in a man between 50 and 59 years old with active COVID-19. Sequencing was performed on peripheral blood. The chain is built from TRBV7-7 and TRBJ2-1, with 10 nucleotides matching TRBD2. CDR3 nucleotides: TGTGCCAGCAGCTCCGGACTAGCGGCCTACAATGAGCAGTTCTTC. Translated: CASSSGLAAYNEQFF.